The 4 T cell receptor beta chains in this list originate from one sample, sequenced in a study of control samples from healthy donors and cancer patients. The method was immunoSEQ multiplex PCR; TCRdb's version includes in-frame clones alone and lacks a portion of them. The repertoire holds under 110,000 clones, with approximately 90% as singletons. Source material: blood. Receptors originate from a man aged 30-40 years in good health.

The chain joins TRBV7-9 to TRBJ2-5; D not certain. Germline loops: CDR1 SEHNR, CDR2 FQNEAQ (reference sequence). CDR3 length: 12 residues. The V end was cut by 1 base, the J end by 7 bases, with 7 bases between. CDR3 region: CASSLVERTQYF. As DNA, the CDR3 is TGTGCCAGCAGCTTAGTCGAGCGGACCCAGTACTTC.

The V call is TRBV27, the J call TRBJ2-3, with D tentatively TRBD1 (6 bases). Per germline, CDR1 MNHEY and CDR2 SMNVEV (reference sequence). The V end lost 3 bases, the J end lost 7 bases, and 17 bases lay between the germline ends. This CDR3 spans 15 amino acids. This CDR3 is CASSFSGEVENTQYF. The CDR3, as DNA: TGTGCCAGCAGTTTTTCAGGGGAAGTGGAGAATACGCAGTATTTT.

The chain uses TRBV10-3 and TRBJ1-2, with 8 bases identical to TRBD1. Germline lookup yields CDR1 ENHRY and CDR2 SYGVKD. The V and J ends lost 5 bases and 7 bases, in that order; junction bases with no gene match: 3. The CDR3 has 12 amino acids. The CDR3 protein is CAISRQGSGYTF. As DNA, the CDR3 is TGTGCCATCAGTCGACAGGGGTCTGGCTACACCTTC.

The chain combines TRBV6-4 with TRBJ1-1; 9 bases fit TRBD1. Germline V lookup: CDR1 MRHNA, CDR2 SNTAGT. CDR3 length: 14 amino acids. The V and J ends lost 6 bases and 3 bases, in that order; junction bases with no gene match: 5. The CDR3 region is CASSEGTGHTEAFF. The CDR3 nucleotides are TGTGCCAGCAGCGAGGGGACAGGGCACACTGAAGCTTTCTTT.